This record concerns one T cell receptor (beta chain) sequence. Its target is not known. V was shortened by 7 bases and J by 6 bases, with 13 bases between the two germline ends. The germline V gene has CDR1 SQVTM and CDR2 ANQGSEA. The CDR3 covers 12 residues. The sample comes from a study of OX40 agonist ivuxolimab in advanced cancers. Across the whole study: Dose-escalation patients' cancers were hepatocellular carcinoma, melanoma, renal cell or head and neck cancer. Partial responses occurred in Three dose-escalation patients, one with hepatocellular carcinoma and two with cutaneous melanoma. General study points: The study did not work out the antigen specificity of the expanded peripheral T cells. Both blood CD4+ and CD8+ T cells showed clonal growth by week 6 at 0.1 to 3.0 mg/kg.

This table comes from immunoSEQ multiplex PCR, and its TCRdb copy is limited to in-frame clones, with some not included. The sample lists around 45,000 clones, 88% occurring once. V and J are TRBV29-1 and TRBJ2-1, with D unclear. The TCR sequence derives from an adult with an advanced solid tumor such as melanoma, head and neck, liver or kidney cancer. Specimen: CD4+ or CD8+ T cells sorted from blood, collected in a trial of the OX40 agonist ivuxolimab. CDR3 sequence (DNA): TGCAGCGCAGACGGCATCGGCAATGAGCAGTTCTTC. This sequence encodes CSADGIGNEQFF.